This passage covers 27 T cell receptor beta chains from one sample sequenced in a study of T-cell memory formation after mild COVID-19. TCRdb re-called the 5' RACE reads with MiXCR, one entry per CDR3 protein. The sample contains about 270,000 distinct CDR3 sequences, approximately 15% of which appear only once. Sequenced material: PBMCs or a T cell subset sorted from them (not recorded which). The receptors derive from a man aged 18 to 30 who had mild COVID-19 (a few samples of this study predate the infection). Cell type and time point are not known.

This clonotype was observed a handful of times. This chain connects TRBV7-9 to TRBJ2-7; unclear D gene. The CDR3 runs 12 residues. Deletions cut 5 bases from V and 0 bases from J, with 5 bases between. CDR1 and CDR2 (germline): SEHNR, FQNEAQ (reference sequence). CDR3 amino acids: CASSLTSYEQYV. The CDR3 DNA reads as TGTGCCAGCAGCCTGACCTCCTACGAGCAGTACGTC.

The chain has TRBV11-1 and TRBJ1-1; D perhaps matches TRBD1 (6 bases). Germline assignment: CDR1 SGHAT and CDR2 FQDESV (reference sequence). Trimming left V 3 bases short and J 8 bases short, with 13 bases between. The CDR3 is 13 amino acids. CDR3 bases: TGTGCCAGCAGCTTGTGGGTCCAGGGGGAAGCTTTCTTT. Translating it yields CASSLWVQGEAFF.

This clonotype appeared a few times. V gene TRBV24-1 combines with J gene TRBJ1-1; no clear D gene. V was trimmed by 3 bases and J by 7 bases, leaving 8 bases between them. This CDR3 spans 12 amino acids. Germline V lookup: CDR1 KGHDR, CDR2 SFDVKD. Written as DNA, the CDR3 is TGTGCCACCAGTGATGGTCTAGGTGAAGCTTTCTTT. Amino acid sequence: CATSDGLGEAFF.

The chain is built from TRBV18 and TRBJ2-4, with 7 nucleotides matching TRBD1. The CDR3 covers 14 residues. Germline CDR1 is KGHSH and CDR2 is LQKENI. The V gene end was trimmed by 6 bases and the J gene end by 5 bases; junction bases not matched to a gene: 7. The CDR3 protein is CASSGWDSENIQYF. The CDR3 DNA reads TGTGCCAGCTCCGGGTGGGACAGTGAAAACATTCAGTACTTC.

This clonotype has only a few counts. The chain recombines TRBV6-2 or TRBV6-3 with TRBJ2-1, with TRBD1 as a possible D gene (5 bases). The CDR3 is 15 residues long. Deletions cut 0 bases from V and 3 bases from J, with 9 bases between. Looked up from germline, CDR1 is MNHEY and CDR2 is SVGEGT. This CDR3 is CASSYSSGLYNEQFF. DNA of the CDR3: TGTGCCAGCAGTTACTCATCAGGGCTCTACAATGAGCAGTTCTTC.

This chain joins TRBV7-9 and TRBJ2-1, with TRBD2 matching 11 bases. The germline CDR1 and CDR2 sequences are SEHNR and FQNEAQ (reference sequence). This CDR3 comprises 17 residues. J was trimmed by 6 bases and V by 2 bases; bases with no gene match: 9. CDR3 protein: CASSLPQATSGSNEQFF. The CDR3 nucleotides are TGTGCCAGCAGCTTACCCCAAGCTACTAGCGGGAGCAATGAGCAGTTCTTC. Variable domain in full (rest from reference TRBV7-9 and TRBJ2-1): DTGVSQNPRHKITKRGQNVTFRCDPISEHNRLYWYRQTLGQGPEFLTYFQNEAQLEKSRLLSDRFSAERPKGSFSTLEIQRTEQGDSAMYLCASSLPQATSGSNEQFFGPGTRLTVL.

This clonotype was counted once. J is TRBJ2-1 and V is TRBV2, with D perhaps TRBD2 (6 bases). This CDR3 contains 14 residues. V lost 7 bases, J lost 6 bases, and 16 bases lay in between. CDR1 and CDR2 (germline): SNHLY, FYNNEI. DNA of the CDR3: TGTGCCAGCATTGGCGCGGGGTTCGGCAATGAGCAGTTCTTC. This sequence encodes CASIGAGFGNEQFF.

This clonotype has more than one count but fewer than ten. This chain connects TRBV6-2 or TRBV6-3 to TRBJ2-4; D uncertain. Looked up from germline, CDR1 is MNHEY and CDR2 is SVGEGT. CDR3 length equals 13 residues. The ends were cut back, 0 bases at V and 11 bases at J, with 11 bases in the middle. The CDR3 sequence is CASSYSDTGVQYF. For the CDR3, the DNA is TGTGCCAGCAGTTACTCCGACACCGGCGTTCAGTACTTC.

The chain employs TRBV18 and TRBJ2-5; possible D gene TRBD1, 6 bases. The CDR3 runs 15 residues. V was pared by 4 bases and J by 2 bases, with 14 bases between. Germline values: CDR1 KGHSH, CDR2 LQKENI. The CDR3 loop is CASSLNPTGQETQYF. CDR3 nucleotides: TGTGCCAGCTCACTCAACCCGACAGGACAAGAGACCCAGTACTTC.

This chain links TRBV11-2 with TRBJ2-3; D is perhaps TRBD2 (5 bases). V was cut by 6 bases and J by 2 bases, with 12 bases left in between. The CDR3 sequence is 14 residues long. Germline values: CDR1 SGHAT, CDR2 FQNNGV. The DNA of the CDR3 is TGTGCCAGCAGTTGGGGAGTGCTCACAGATACGCAGTATTTT. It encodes CASSWGVLTDTQYF.

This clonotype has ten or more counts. This CDR3 is CASSLGAQTEAFF. The CDR3, as DNA: TGCGCCAGCAGCTTGGGAGCCCAGACTGAAGCTTTCTTT. The rearrangement uses TRBV5-1 and TRBJ1-1; D uncertain. CDR3 length equals 13 residues. The V end was cut by 0 bases, the J end by 5 bases, with 8 bases between. Germline CDR1 SGHRS, CDR2 YFSETQ.

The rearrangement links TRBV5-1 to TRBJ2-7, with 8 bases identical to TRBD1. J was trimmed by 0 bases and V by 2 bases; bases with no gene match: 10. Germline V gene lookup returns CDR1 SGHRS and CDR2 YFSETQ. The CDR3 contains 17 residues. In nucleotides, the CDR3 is TGCGCCAGCAGCTTCGACCAGACAGGGGAGTACTCCTACGAGCAGTACTTC. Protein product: CASSFDQTGEYSYEQYF.

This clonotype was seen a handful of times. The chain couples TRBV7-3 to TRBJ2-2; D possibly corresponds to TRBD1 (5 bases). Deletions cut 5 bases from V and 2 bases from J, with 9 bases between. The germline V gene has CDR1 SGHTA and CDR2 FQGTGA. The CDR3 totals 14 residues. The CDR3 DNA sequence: TGTGCCAGCAGCCAGGGTTCAAACACCGGGGAGCTGTTTTTT. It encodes CASSQGSNTGELFF. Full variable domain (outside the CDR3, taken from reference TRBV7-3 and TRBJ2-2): GAGVSQTPSNKVTEKGKYVELRCDPISGHTALYWYRQSLGQGPEFLIYFQGTGAADDSGLPNDRFFAVRPEGSVSTLKIQRTERGDSAVYLCASSQGSNTGELFFGEGSRLTVL.

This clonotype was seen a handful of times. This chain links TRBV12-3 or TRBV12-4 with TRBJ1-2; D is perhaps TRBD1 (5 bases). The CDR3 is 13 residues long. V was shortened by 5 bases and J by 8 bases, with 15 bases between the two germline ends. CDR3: CASSPPTVSGYTF. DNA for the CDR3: TGTGCCAGCAGTCCGCCGACAGTCAGCGGCTACACCTTC.

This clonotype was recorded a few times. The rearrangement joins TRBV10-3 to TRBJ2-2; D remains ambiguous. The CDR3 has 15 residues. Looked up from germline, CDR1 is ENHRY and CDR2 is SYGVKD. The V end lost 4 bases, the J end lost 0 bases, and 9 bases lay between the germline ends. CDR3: CAISADQANTGELFF. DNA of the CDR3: TGTGCCATCAGTGCTGACCAAGCGAACACCGGGGAGCTGTTTTTT.

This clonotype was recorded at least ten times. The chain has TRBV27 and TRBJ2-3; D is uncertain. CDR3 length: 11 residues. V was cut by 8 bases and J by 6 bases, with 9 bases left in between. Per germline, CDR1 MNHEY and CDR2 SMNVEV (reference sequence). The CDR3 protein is CASRLGDTQYF. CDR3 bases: TGTGCCAGCCGATTGGGGGATACGCAGTATTTT.

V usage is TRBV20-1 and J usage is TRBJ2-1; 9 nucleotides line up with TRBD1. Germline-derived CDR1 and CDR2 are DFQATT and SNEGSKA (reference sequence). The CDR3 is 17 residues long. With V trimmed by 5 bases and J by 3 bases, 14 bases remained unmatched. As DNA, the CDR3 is TGCAGTGCTGACGACAGGGGGGGCGTTTTCGGCTACAATGAGCAGTTCTTC. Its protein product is CSADDRGGVFGYNEQFF.

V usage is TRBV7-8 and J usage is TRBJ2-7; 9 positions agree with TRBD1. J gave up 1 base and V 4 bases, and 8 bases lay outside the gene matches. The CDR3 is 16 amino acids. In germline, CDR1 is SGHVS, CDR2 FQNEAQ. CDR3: CASSSYRDRVSYEQYV. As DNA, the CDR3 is TGTGCCAGCAGCTCCTACCGGGACAGGGTTTCCTACGAGCAGTACGTC.

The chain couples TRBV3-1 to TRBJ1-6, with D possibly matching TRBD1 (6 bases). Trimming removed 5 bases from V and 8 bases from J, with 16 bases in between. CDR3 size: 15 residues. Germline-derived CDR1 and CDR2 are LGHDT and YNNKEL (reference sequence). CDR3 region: CASSAWTDRDSPLHF. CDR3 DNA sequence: TGTGCCAGCAGCGCATGGACAGACCGCGATTCACCCCTCCACTTT.

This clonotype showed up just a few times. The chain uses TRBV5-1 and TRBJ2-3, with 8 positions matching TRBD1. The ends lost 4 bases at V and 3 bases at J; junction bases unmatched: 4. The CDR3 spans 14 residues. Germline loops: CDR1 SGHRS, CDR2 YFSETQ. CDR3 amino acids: CASSEDRGTDTQYF. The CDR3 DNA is TGCGCCAGCAGCGAAGACAGGGGAACAGATACGCAGTATTTT.

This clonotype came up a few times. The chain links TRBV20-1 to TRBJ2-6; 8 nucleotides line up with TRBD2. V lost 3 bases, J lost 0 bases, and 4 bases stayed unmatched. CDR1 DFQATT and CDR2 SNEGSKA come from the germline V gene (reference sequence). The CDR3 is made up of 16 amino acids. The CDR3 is CSASRGGNSGANVLTF. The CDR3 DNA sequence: TGCAGTGCTAGTCGCGGGGGGAACTCTGGGGCCAACGTCCTGACTTTC.

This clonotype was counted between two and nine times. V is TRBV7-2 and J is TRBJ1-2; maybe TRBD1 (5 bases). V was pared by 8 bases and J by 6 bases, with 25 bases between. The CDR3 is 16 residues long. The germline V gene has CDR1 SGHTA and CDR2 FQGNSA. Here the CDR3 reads CASGLVGGSEIHGYTF. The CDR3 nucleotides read TGTGCCAGCGGATTGGTCGGGGGAAGCGAGATCCATGGCTACACCTTC.

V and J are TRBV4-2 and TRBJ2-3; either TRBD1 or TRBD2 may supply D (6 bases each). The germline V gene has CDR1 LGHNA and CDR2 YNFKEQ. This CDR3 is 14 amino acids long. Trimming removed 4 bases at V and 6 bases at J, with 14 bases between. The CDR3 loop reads CASSPTVGGDTQYF. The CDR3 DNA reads TGTGCCAGCAGCCCTACTGTAGGGGGGGATACGCAGTATTTT.

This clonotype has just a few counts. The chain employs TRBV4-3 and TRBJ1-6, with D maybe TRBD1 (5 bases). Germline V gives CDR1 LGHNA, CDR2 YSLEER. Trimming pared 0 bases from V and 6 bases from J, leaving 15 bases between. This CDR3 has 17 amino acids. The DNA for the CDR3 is TGCGCCAGCAGCCAAGATAGAGGGGTACGGATTAATTCACCCCTCCACTTT. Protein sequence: CASSQDRGVRINSPLHF.

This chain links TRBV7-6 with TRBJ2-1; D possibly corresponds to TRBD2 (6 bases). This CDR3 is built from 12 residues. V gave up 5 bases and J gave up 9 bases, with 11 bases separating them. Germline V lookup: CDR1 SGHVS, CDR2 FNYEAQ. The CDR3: CASSDRGTEQFF. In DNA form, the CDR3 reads TGTGCCAGCAGCGACCGGGGGACTGAGCAGTTCTTC.

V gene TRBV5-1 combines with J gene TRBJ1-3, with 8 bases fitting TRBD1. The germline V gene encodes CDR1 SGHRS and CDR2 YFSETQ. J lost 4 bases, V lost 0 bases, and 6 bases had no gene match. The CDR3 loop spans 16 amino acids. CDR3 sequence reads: CASSLAGGATGNTIYF. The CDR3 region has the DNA TGCGCCAGCAGCTTGGCAGGGGGCGCGACGGGAAACACCATATATTTT.

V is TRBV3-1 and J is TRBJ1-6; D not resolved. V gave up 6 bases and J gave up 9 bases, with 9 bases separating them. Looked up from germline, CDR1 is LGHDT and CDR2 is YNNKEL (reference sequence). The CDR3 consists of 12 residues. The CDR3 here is CASRGSRSPLHF. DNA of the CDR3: TGTGCCAGCAGGGGATCGCGTTCACCCCTCCACTTT. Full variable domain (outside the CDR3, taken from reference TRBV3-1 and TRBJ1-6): DTAVSQTPKYLVTQMGNDKSIKCEQNLGHDTMYWYKQDSKKFLKIMFSYNNKELIINETVPNRFSPKSPDKAHLNLHINSLELGDSAVYFCASRGSRSPLHFGNGTRLTVT.